This is a list of T cell receptor beta chains from one sample in a study of monozygotic twins with inflammatory bowel disease. TCRdb re-called the 5' RACE reads and catalogs CDR3 proteins one per entry, DNA excluded. The sample table includes approximately 300,000 distinct CDR3 sequences. Sequencing was done on a sample of blood. Receptors were obtained from a human donor with ulcerative colitis or Crohn's disease, or a healthy co-twin of an affected twin (not recorded which). The CDR3 runs from the conserved cysteine through the conserved F or W. The order of the fields is V gene, J gene, CDR3 protein.

>TRBV5-1|TRBJ2-7
CASSRERGGYYEQYF
>TRBV3-1|TRBJ1-2
CASSQDGRGYGYTF
>TRBV6-5|TRBJ2-7
CASSWGVAGEKYF
>TRBV28|TRBJ1-2
CAIQDRGSYGYTF
>TRBV9|TRBJ2-7
CASSAGTRGEQYF
>TRBV24-1|TRBJ2-7
CATSDPGQGAYEQYF
>TRBV4-3|TRBJ2-1
CASSPGSFSYNEQFF
>TRBV7-2|TRBJ2-1
CASSSLRDRANEQFF
>TRBV12-3/TRBV12-4|TRBJ2-5
CASRNRDREETQYF
>TRBV5-1|TRBJ2-7
CASSLVTSGSNEQYF
>TRBV12-3/TRBV12-4|TRBJ2-1
CAVIGGYNEQFF
>TRBV6-2/TRBV6-3|TRBJ2-7
CASSYSTSAYEQYF
>TRBV2|TRBJ2-1
CASEKDSYNEQFF
>TRBV4-3|TRBJ2-7
CASSQDRSYEQYF
>TRBV24-1|TRBJ2-1
CATSQLGQGSAVNEQFF
>TRBV4-3|TRBJ1-3
CASSQDRGDSGNTIYF
>TRBV11-2|TRBJ2-1
CASSLVWVRDEQFF
>TRBV5-1|TRBJ1-2
CASSLQPYGYTF
>TRBV7-9|TRBJ2-5
CASSLKSAGETQYF
>TRBV5-1|TRBJ2-1
CASSKTSGRARSEQFF
>TRBV4-2|TRBJ1-3
CASSQDRRGNTIYF
>TRBV6-5|TRBJ1-2
CASSYRVNYGYTF
>TRBV27|TRBJ2-5
CASSGTSGVKRETQYF
>TRBV7-2|TRBJ2-2
CASSSGPGTGELFF
>TRBV4-1|TRBJ2-1
CASSQGGYEQFF
>TRBV10-3|TRBJ2-7
CAISVQSSYEQYF
>TRBV7-9|TRBJ2-3
CASSFTSGSFGTDTQYF
>TRBV12-3/TRBV12-4|TRBJ2-1
CASSTAASGVRGQFF
>TRBV20-1|TRBJ1-2
CSARGDVSYGYTF
>TRBV20-1|TRBJ2-4
CSAREHPFNSIQYF
>TRBV10-3|TRBJ1-1
CAISYREWDTEAFF
>TRBV7-2|TRBJ2-5
CASSSAGTGRQETQYF
>TRBV20-1|TRBJ1-1
CSAIPQGIEAFF
>TRBV5-6|TRBJ2-5
CASSFGRRETQYF
>TRBV10-3|TRBJ1-4
CAISDRQGITNEKLFF
>TRBV12-3/TRBV12-4|TRBJ2-7
CASSLGGQGAREQYF
>TRBV18|TRBJ1-2
CASSPYEENGYTF
>TRBV7-2|TRBJ1-6
CASSLVSRGRSPLHF
>TRBV29-1|TRBJ2-3
CSETCGKADTQYF
>TRBV12-3/TRBV12-4|TRBJ2-7
CASSPHGQGMYEQYF